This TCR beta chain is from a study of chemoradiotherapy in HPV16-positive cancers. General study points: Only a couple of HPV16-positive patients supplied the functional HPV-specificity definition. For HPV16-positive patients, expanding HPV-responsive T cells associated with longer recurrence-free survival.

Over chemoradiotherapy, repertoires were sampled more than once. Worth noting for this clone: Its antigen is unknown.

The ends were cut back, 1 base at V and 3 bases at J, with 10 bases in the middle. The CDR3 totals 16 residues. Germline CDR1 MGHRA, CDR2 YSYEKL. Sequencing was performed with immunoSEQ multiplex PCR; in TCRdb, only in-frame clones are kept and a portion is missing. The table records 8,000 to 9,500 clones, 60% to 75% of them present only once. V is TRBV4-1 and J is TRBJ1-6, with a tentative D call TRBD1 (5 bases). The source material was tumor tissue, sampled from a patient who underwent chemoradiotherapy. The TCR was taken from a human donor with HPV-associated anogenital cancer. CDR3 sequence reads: CASSQVRQGYNSPLHF. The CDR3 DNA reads TGCGCCAGCAGCCAAGTAAGGCAGGGCTATAATTCACCCCTCCACTTT.